Shown below are 12 T cell receptor beta chains from a single sample sequenced in a study of T cells in Graves' hyperthyroidism and ophthalmopathy. Template material for amplifying TCR beta CDR3 regions consisted of RNA transcripts. Researchers ran a first-round RT-PCR on the TCR CDR3 using the HTBI primer set. TCRdb itself ran the multiplex PCR reads through MiXCR, one entry per CDR3 protein. This sample has 350,000 to 450,000 distinct CDR3 sequences, with more than 12% found just once. Sequencing was done on a sample of blood. The receptors were sampled from a man aged 50 to 59 with Graves' ophthalmopathy.

This clonotype showed up just a few times. CDR3 loop: CASSTPGKETQYF. The CDR3 nucleotides are TGCGCCAGCAGCACCCCGGGAAAAGAGACCCAGTACTTC. This sequence joins TRBV5-1 and TRBJ2-5; weak D call: TRBD2 (5 bases). This CDR3 spans 13 amino acids. Germline V lookup: CDR1 SGHRS, CDR2 YFSETQ. V shed 4 bases and J shed 3 bases, with 10 bases lying between them.

The rearrangement joins TRBV5-1 to TRBJ2-1; possible D gene TRBD1, 6 bases. The V end lost 6 bases, the J end lost 4 bases, and 14 bases lay between the germline ends. The CDR3 has 14 amino acids. Germline CDR1 reads SGHRS; CDR2 reads YFSETQ. The CDR3 spells CASTFRGFYNEQFF. The CDR3 bases are TGCGCCAGCACGTTCAGGGGCTTTTACAATGAGCAGTTCTTC.

V and J are TRBV3-1 and TRBJ1-2, with TRBD1 identical over 8 bases. This CDR3 has 14 amino acids. J lost 4 bases, V lost 5 bases, and 6 bases had no gene match. The germline CDR1 and CDR2 sequences are LGHDT and YNNKEL (reference sequence). The CDR3 is CASSSRDRTYGYTF. Written as DNA, the CDR3 is TGTGCCAGCAGCAGTCGGGACAGGACCTATGGCTACACCTTC.

In its sample, this clonotype was seen a few times. The chain is built from TRBV5-4 and TRBJ2-7, with TRBD2 matching 7 bases. The germline V gene has CDR1 SGHNT and CDR2 YYREEE (reference sequence). CDR3 length: 15 residues. V shed 3 bases, J shed 1 base, and the junction held 7 bases outside the gene matches. CDR3 DNA sequence: TGTGCCAGCAGCTATTGGGGAGGGATGTCCTACGAGCAGTACTTC. Amino acid sequence: CASSYWGGMSYEQYF.

This clonotype was detected ten times or more. J is TRBJ2-1 and V is TRBV7-6; no clear D. Germline lookup yields CDR1 SGHVS and CDR2 FNYEAQ. This CDR3 is built from 14 residues. V was trimmed by 6 bases and J by 6 bases, leaving 15 bases between them. The CDR3 spells CASSPVPDRNEQFF. CDR3 nucleotide sequence: TGTGCCAGCAGTCCTGTTCCGGACCGCAATGAGCAGTTCTTC.

This clonotype was detected only a few times. The chain is built from TRBV29-1 and TRBJ1-1; 9 positions agree with TRBD1. The germline V gene encodes CDR1 SQVTM and CDR2 ANQGSEA. CDR3 length: 13 residues. Trimming removed 7 bases from V and 4 bases from J; junction bases left unmatched: 7. CDR3 region: CSDGQGRGTEAFF. CDR3 sequence (DNA): TGCAGCGATGGACAGGGGCGGGGCACTGAAGCTTTCTTT.

This clonotype showed up many times. V and J are TRBV3-1 and TRBJ1-2; D uncertain. This CDR3 is 11 amino acids long. Per the germline V gene, CDR1 is LGHDT and CDR2 is YNNKEL (reference sequence). Trimming shortened V by 6 bases and J by 2 bases, and 4 bases separated the two germline ends. The CDR3 DNA sequence: TGTGCCAGCAGTCAAAACTATGGCTACACCTTC. Translating gives CASSQNYGYTF. Looking up the rest from reference TRBV3-1 and TRBJ1-2 gives the full variable domain: DTAVSQTPKYLVTQMGNDKSIKCEQNLGHDTMYWYKQDSKKFLKIMFSYNNKELIINETVPNRFSPKSPDKAHLNLHINSLELGDSAVYFCASSQNYGYTFGSGTRLTVV.

As to this clonotype: A read error is possible here, since a much larger clone lies one base away. The conserved phenylalanine or tryptophan is not found at the CDR3 terminus, so this likely reflects a read error. This chain joins TRBV7-3 and TRBJ2-3; TRBD2 aligns across 7 bases. The trim removed 5 bases at V and 0 bases at J, leaving 8 bases unmatched. The CDR3 runs to 16 residues. Germline CDR1 reads SGHTA; CDR2 reads FQGTGA. The CDR3 protein is CASSPDGRPSTDTQYS. The CDR3 DNA reads as TGTGCCAGCAGCCCCGACGGGAGGCCAAGCACAGATACGCAGTATTCT.

At least ten counts were recorded for this clonotype. The chain has TRBV7-9 and TRBJ2-1, with D tentatively TRBD1 (5 bases). The CDR3 sequence is 13 residues long. The germline V gene has CDR1 SEHNR and CDR2 FQNEAQ (reference sequence). Trimming took 6 bases from V and 3 from J, leaving 9 bases between them. The CDR3 is CASRMTDYNEQFF. The DNA of the CDR3 is TGTGCCAGCAGAATGACAGACTACAATGAGCAGTTCTTC. Complete variable domain (other parts from reference TRBV7-9 and TRBJ2-1): DTGVSQNPRHKITKRGQNVTFRCDPISEHNRLYWYRQTLGQGPEFLTYFQNEAQLEKSRLLSDRFSAERPKGSFSTLEIQRTEQGDSAMYLCASRMTDYNEQFFGPGTRLTVL.

This chain links TRBV15 with TRBJ1-4, with D uncertain. V was trimmed by 0 bases and J by 8 bases, leaving 13 bases between them. Looked up from germline, CDR1 is LNHNV and CDR2 is YYDKDF (reference sequence). The CDR3 covers 15 residues. The DNA for the CDR3 is TGTGCCACCAGCAGAGATCGGGGAATAAGCGAAAAACTGTTTTTT. Encoded protein: CATSRDRGISEKLFF.

In this sample, this clonotype turned up a few times. The chain combines TRBV5-1 with TRBJ1-3, with no clear D. Trimming cost V 1 base and J 2 bases, with 4 bases left between them. Germline V lookup: CDR1 SGHRS, CDR2 YFSETQ. This CDR3 spans 13 amino acids. CDR3 DNA sequence: TGCGCCAGCAGCTTGATTCCTGGAAACACCATATATTTT. Residues: CASSLIPGNTIYF.

This clonotype was seen repeatedly, ten times or more. The chain employs TRBV6-1 and TRBJ2-3; a possible D gene is TRBD2 (6 bases). The V gene's germline CDR1 is MNHNS and CDR2 SASEGT. With 5 bases removed from V and 2 bases from J, the gap between germline ends came to 14 bases. This CDR3 is built from 15 residues. The CDR3 DNA sequence: TGTGCCAGCAGTCTTAGCGGCAACCCCACAGATACGCAGTATTTT. Encoded protein: CASSLSGNPTDTQYF.